The 32 T cell receptor beta chains listed next were all sequenced from one sample in a study of OX40 agonist ivuxolimab in advanced cancers. The method was immunoSEQ multiplex PCR; TCRdb's version includes in-frame clones alone and lacks a portion of them. The sample consists of several thousand clones, more than 85% of them appearing once. This specimen consisted of CD4+ or CD8+ T cells sorted from blood, obtained in a trial of the OX40 agonist ivuxolimab. The receptor set was obtained from an adult with an advanced solid tumor such as melanoma, head and neck, liver or kidney cancer.

The table lists this clone with a count of one. The J gene is TRBJ2-7, the V gene TRBV7-9, with TRBD1 matching 9 bases. Germline CDR1 and CDR2: SEHNR and FQNEAQ (reference sequence). The CDR3 runs to 15 residues. V lost 5 bases and J lost 4; bases outside the gene matches: 9. CDR3 in amino acids: CASSAPGQGRYEQYF. The DNA for the CDR3 is TGTGCCAGCAGCGCCCCCGGACAGGGGCGGTACGAGCAGTACTTC.

The chain recombines TRBV30 with TRBJ2-3; a possible D gene is TRBD2 (5 bases). This CDR3 comprises 14 residues. From germline, CDR1 is GTSNPN and CDR2 SVGIG (reference sequence). V lost 5 bases to trimming and J lost 4 bases, with 16 bases between them. CDR3 in DNA: TGTGCCTGGGGGTTGGAGGCTGGGGCAGATACGCAGTATTTT. Amino acids: CAWGLEAGADTQYF.

This chain uses TRBV27 with TRBJ2-6, with D possibly matching TRBD1 (5 bases). The CDR3 totals 16 residues. CDR1 and CDR2 from the germline V gene are MNHEY and SMNVEV (reference sequence). V lost 3 bases and J lost 0, with 9 bases in between. DNA of the CDR3: TGTGCCAGCAGTTTCACAGGCACCTCTGGGGCCAACGTCCTGACTTTC. It yields the protein CASSFTGTSGANVLTF.

V and J are TRBV7-3 and TRBJ2-3, with 9 positions matching TRBD2. This CDR3 has 16 residues. V trimming: 4 bases; J trimming: 3 bases; junction bases outside the gene matches: 8. Germline V CDR1 and CDR2: SGHTA, FQGTGA. The CDR3 DNA reads as TGTGCCAGCAGCTCCGTGGCGGGGGGGCTAACAGATACGCAGTATTTT. This codes for CASSSVAGGLTDTQYF.

This chain uses TRBV28 with TRBJ2-1; 8 bases align to TRBD1. CDR1 is MDHEN and CDR2 is SYDVKM in the germline V gene. The V gene end was trimmed by 2 bases and the J gene end by 8 bases; junction bases not matched to a gene: 11. CDR3 length: 16 residues. CDR3 sequence (DNA): TGTGCCAGCAGTTTACAGGGCCAGGGGGCCATGGATGAGCAGTTCTTC. Translated, it gives CASSLQGQGAMDEQFF.

The chain couples TRBV28 to TRBJ2-1; unclear D gene. This CDR3 has 12 amino acids. Germline CDR1 MDHEN, CDR2 SYDVKM. Trimming removed 4 bases from V and 2 bases from J, with 3 bases in between. The CDR3 region has the DNA TGTGCCAGCAGTTGGCCCTACAATGAGCAGTTCTTC. This encodes CASSWPYNEQFF.

The chain is built from TRBV11-2 and TRBJ2-1; 8 positions agree with TRBD1. The CDR3 sequence is 15 residues long. Germline loops: CDR1 SGHAT, CDR2 FQNNGV. V was clipped by 5 bases and J by 3 bases; unmatched bases: 6. The CDR3 coding sequence is TGTGCCAGCAGCCTACGACAGGGGATCTACAATGAGCAGTTCTTC. This codes for CASSLRQGIYNEQFF. Variable domain in full (rest from reference TRBV11-2 and TRBJ2-1): EAGVAQSPRYKIIEKRQSVAFWCNPISGHATLYWYQQILGQGPKLLIQFQNNGVVDDSQLPKDRFSAERLKGVDSTLKIQPAKLEDSAVYLCASSLRQGIYNEQFFGPGTRLTVL.

The CDR3 region is CASSLGQGYEQYF. In nucleotides, the CDR3 is TGTGCCAGCAGTTTAGGACAGGGCTACGAGCAGTACTTC. The chain is built from TRBV28 and TRBJ2-7; 8 bases line up with TRBD1. V lost 2 bases, J lost 3 bases, and 0 bases stayed unmatched. Germline V lookup: CDR1 MDHEN, CDR2 SYDVKM. The CDR3 is 13 residues long.

This clone has a handful of counts. The gene calls are TRBV5-4 and TRBJ2-7; no firm D call. This CDR3 is 12 amino acids long. Deletions cut 4 bases from V and 3 bases from J, with 8 bases between. Per germline, CDR1 SGHNT and CDR2 YYREEE (reference sequence). The CDR3 sequence is CASSPGGYEQYF. CDR3 nucleotides: TGTGCCAGCAGCCCGGGTGGCTACGAGCAGTACTTC.

The chain couples TRBV19 to TRBJ2-4; D remains unclear. Looked up from germline, CDR1 is LNHDA and CDR2 is SQIVND (reference sequence). The ends were cut back, 1 base at V and 0 bases at J, with 10 bases in the middle. CDR3 size: 16 residues. The CDR3 DNA is TGTGCCAGTAGTATAGGGACCGCGCTAGCCAAAAACATTCAGTACTTC. Amino acids: CASSIGTALAKNIQYF.

The J gene is TRBJ1-1, the V gene TRBV4-1; D ambiguous. The CDR3 has 14 residues. The V gene lost 6 bases and the J gene lost 4 bases, with 15 bases spanning the gap. CDR1 is MGHRA and CDR2 is YSYEKL in the germline V gene. The CDR3, as DNA: TGCGCCAGCAGTCCTCGGGGTTTGGGCACTGAAGCTTTCTTT. Translated, it gives CASSPRGLGTEAFF.

V and J are TRBV15 and TRBJ2-3; D might be TRBD2 (6 bases). The ends were cut back, 4 bases at V and 2 bases at J, with 13 bases in the middle. The CDR3 extends over 15 amino acids. Germline V gives CDR1 LNHNV, CDR2 YYDKDF (reference sequence). CDR3 region: CATSIGAGSTDTQYF. CDR3 nucleotide sequence: TGTGCCACCAGCATTGGTGCGGGATCCACAGATACGCAGTATTTT.

The rearrangement links TRBV7-9 to TRBJ2-7; D tentatively fits TRBD1 or TRBD2 (5 bases each). From germline, CDR1 is SEHNR and CDR2 FQNEAQ (reference sequence). V lost 5 bases and J 2 bases, leaving 16 bases between the germline ends. The CDR3 has 15 residues. The CDR3 loop reads CASSLTTGTPYEQYF. Written as DNA, the CDR3 is TGTGCCAGCAGCCTGACCACGGGGACCCCCTACGAGCAGTACTTC.

The chain links TRBV7-3 to TRBJ2-2; no firm D call. Trimming removed 3 bases at V and 6 bases at J, with 5 bases between. The CDR3 loop spans 12 amino acids. Germline V gene lookup returns CDR1 SGHTA and CDR2 FQGTGA. The CDR3 loop is CASSLGAGELFF. DNA of the CDR3: TGTGCCAGCAGCTTGGGCGCCGGGGAGCTGTTTTTT.

The V and J genes are TRBV29-1 and TRBJ2-3; D possibly matches TRBD1 or TRBD2 (5 bases each). Per germline, CDR1 SQVTM and CDR2 ANQGSEA. Trimming shortened V by 3 bases and J by 6 bases, and 10 bases separated the two germline ends. The CDR3 is made up of 12 amino acids. The CDR3 coding sequence is TGCAGCGTTGATCCTTGGGGGGATACGCAGTATTTT. Translation gives CSVDPWGDTQYF.

The chain uses TRBV11-2 and TRBJ1-3, with a weak D call TRBD1 (5 bases). Germline V gene lookup returns CDR1 SGHAT and CDR2 FQNNGV. The CDR3 length is 16 residues. The ends were cut back, 5 bases at V and 8 bases at J, with 22 bases in the middle. The CDR3 sequence: CASSVPGRWFSDTIYF. CDR3 DNA sequence: TGTGCCAGCAGCGTACCAGGGCGGTGGTTTTCGGACACCATATATTTT.

This clone appeared once. The gene calls are TRBV27 and TRBJ1-2; 7 bases line up with TRBD1. This CDR3 has 12 residues. After removal of 6 bases from V and 6 bases from J, the junction contained 4 bases not matched to a gene. Germline V gene lookup returns CDR1 MNHEY and CDR2 SMNVEV (reference sequence). CDR3 nucleotides: TGTGCCAGCAGCCGACAGGGCCATGGCTACACCTTC. This encodes CASSRQGHGYTF.

The chain is built from TRBV15 and TRBJ2-7; 10 nucleotides align to TRBD2. J gave up 4 bases and V 1 base, and 1 base lay outside the gene matches. The CDR3 has 14 amino acids. The germline gives CDR1 LNHNV, CDR2 YYDKDF (reference sequence). The CDR3 nucleotides read TGTGCCACCAGCAGAGGAGCGGGGGGGTACGAGCAGTACTTC. Translation: CATSRGAGGYEQYF.

The chain carries TRBV9 and TRBJ1-6; D is undetermined. The CDR3 totals 16 residues. Germline CDR1 SGDLS, CDR2 YYNGEE. The V end was cut by 1 base, the J end by 7 bases, with 15 bases between. The CDR3 coding sequence is TGTGCCAGCAGCGTACAATCTATACTCGGGAATTCACCCCTCCACTTT. Its protein is CASSVQSILGNSPLHF. Variable domain in full (rest from reference TRBV9 and TRBJ1-6): DSGVTQTPKHLITATGQRVTLRCSPRSGDLSVYWYQQSLDQGLQFLIQYYNGEERAKGNILERFSAQQFPDLHSELNLSSLELGDSALYFCASSVQSILGNSPLHFGNGTRLTVT.

V is TRBV28 and J is TRBJ2-7, with D unresolved. The CDR3 loop spans 12 amino acids. The germline V and J ends were trimmed by 3 bases and 2 bases, with 5 bases remaining between them. Germline CDR1 and CDR2: MDHEN and SYDVKM. Here the CDR3 reads CASSFGAYEQYF. CDR3 DNA sequence: TGTGCCAGCAGTTTCGGAGCCTACGAGCAGTACTTC.

The chain employs TRBV9 and TRBJ2-3; D might be TRBD1 (6 bases). The germline V and J ends were trimmed by 0 bases and 2 bases, with 10 bases remaining between them. CDR3 length equals 15 residues. The germline V gene has CDR1 SGDLS and CDR2 YYNGEE. In nucleotides, the CDR3 is TGTGCCAGCAGCGTAGAGGGGGACAACACAGATACGCAGTATTTT. Its translation: CASSVEGDNTDTQYF.

The chain employs TRBV6-1 and TRBJ1-4, with D unclear. CDR1 is MNHNS, CDR2 SASEGT, per germline. The CDR3 is made up of 15 amino acids. Trimming stripped 5 bases from V and 8 bases from J, with 18 bases between. CDR3 residues: CASSPHSEGGEKLFF. The CDR3 DNA sequence: TGTGCCAGCAGTCCTCACAGCGAAGGAGGCGAAAAACTGTTTTTT.

The rearrangement uses TRBV11-2 and TRBJ1-2; D uncertain. CDR1 and CDR2 from the germline V gene are SGHAT and FQNNGV. This CDR3 comprises 16 residues. Deletions cut 5 bases from V and 3 bases from J, with 19 bases between. The CDR3 spells CASSTQTSRVYYGYTF. The CDR3 coding sequence is TGTGCCAGCAGCACCCAGACAAGCCGCGTTTACTATGGCTACACCTTC.

The rearrangement joins TRBV9 to TRBJ2-2; D remains unclear. This CDR3 is 17 amino acids long. The V end was cut by 2 bases, the J end by 0 bases, with 14 bases between. CDR1 is SGDLS, CDR2 YYNGEE, per germline. CDR3 region: CASSVSSKSANTGELFF. The CDR3 bases are TGTGCCAGCAGCGTTTCAAGCAAGAGCGCGAACACCGGGGAGCTGTTTTTT.

The gene calls are TRBV9 and TRBJ2-7, with TRBD1 matching 9 bases. The length of the CDR3 is 15 residues. Per germline, CDR1 SGDLS and CDR2 YYNGEE. The V gene end was trimmed by 0 bases and the J gene end by 3 bases; junction bases not matched to a gene: 4. The CDR3 region has the DNA TGTGCCAGCAGCGTAGGGACAGGGGACCTCTACGAGCAGTACTTC. Translated, it gives CASSVGTGDLYEQYF.

The chain couples TRBV10-3 to TRBJ1-1; no clear D. V gave up 4 bases and J gave up 0 bases, with 9 bases separating them. This CDR3 comprises 14 residues. Germline V CDR1 and CDR2: ENHRY, SYGVKD. DNA for the CDR3: TGTGCCATCAGTGTGGGCACCATGAACACTGAAGCTTTCTTT. Translating it yields CAISVGTMNTEAFF.

This chain links TRBV4-1 with TRBJ2-7; D is unclear. V was trimmed by 1 base and J by 3 bases, leaving 7 bases between them. The germline V gene has CDR1 MGHRA and CDR2 YSYEKL. CDR3 length: 13 amino acids. The CDR3 sequence: CASSQVTNYEQYF. CDR3 coding DNA: TGCGCCAGCAGCCAAGTTACTAACTACGAGCAGTACTTC.

This chain connects TRBV7-9 to TRBJ2-7; 8 nucleotides agree with TRBD1. V lost 5 bases and J lost 2; bases outside the gene matches: 5. This CDR3 has 14 residues. Per the germline V gene, CDR1 is SEHNR and CDR2 is FQNEAQ (reference sequence). The CDR3 nucleotides are TGTGCCAGCAGCCCCGGGACAGGACCCTACGAGCAGTACTTC. It specifies CASSPGTGPYEQYF.

The chain carries TRBV7-2 and TRBJ2-7; the D is unclear. V lost 3 bases and J 2 bases, leaving 8 bases between the germline ends. CDR3 size: 13 residues. Germline V gives CDR1 SGHTA, CDR2 FQGNSA. In DNA form, the CDR3 reads TGTGCCAGCAGCTTCACGGGCCCCTACGAGCAGTACTTC. Its protein product is CASSFTGPYEQYF.

This clone was seen just once. The gene calls are TRBV29-1 and TRBJ2-7; unclear D gene. CDR3 length equals 11 residues. Per germline, CDR1 SQVTM and CDR2 ANQGSEA. V dropped 3 bases and J dropped 3 bases, with 6 bases sitting between them. The CDR3 region has the DNA TGCAGCGTTGAGGAATACTACGAGCAGTACTTC. This codes for CSVEEYYEQYF.

In nucleotides, the CDR3 is TGTGCCAGCAGTCCGAGGACAGGGGGCATGGGCAATCAGCCCCAGCATTTT. Protein product: CASSPRTGGMGNQPQHF. The chain joins TRBV27 to TRBJ1-5, with 11 bases that match TRBD1. Trimming took 5 bases from V and 2 from J; bases not matched to a gene: 8. CDR1 is MNHEY, CDR2 SMNVEV, per germline (reference sequence). CDR3 length: 17 residues.

The chain has TRBV29-1 and TRBJ2-3; D may be TRBD1 or TRBD2 (5 bases each). The CDR3 covers 11 residues. V was pared by 6 bases and J by 2 bases, with 6 bases between. Germline assignment: CDR1 SQVTM and CDR2 ANQGSEA. The CDR3 reads CSVGTTDTQYF. CDR3 bases: TGCAGCGTGGGGACCACAGATACGCAGTATTTT.